Reported below is one TCR beta chain. Its matching antigen is unknown. These data belong to a study of blood T cells in healthy people across ages. Combining a sample-barcoded 5' primer with a J-beta primer mix, a second PCR ran for roughly 7 to 12 cycles. TCRdb analysed the 5' RACE reads with MiXCR anew, one entry per CDR3 protein. In the table there are about 800,000 distinct CDR3 sequences, 20% to 30% of which are singletons. General study findings and limits: Naive and antigen-experienced cells were not separated, limiting conclusive comparison. Investigators viewed diversity estimates from one million T cells as underestimates, the study reported.

Donors were systemically healthy Caucasian individuals from Russia aged roughly 6 to 100 years. J gave up 11 bases and V 10 bases, and 6 bases lay outside the gene matches. CDR3 size: 12 residues. In germline, CDR1 is MNHNS, CDR2 SASEGT. The same data also contributed to another study, on T cells of mothers and their children.

J is TRBJ2-5 and V is TRBV6-1; 14 bases match TRBD2. Sequencing input: blood. This TCR was sampled from a boy between 10 and 17 years old in good health. The CDR3 DNA reads TGTGCCACCAAGGGACTAGCGGGAGAGCAGTACTTC. Protein sequence: CATKGLAGEQYF.